Below, 20 T cell receptor beta chains from the same sample are listed, as sequenced in a study of beta chain features in type 1 diabetes (dated by TCRdb to 2017 to 2018). The receptor library was made with the immunoSEQ multiplex PCR assay. The High Capacity cDNA Reverse Transcription Kit was used to reverse transcribe all of the isolated RNA, meaning that expressed TCRB transcripts were what got sequenced. TCRdb mirrors the immuneACCESS table, restricted to in-frame sequences. Some clones are absent from its copies; in checked studies, under half trace to an unresolved V gene, and the reason for the others is unknown. Within this sample are around 430,000 clones, with 25% to 35% of them counted one time only. Around 0.065% of the sample lies in the top ten. Sequencing was carried out using naive CD4+ T cells from blood. The cell subset or site label, as the study defines it: true naive CD4+ T cells. The receptor source for this set is a young man in good health.

The V gene is TRBV7-2, the J gene TRBJ2-7; possibly TRBD1 for D (6 bases). The CDR3 runs 15 residues. Between the trimmed V and J ends, which lost 5 bases and 0 bases, there was a span of 14 bases. Germline V lookup: CDR1 SGHTA, CDR2 FQGNSA. Written as DNA, the CDR3 is TGTGCCAGCAGCACCCGGGACATCTCCTCCTACGAGCAGTACTTC. Translated: CASSTRDISSYEQYF.

This clone was counted only a few times. This rearrangement joins TRBV15 to TRBJ2-7; D possibly uses TRBD1 or TRBD2 (5 bases each). Germline V CDR1 and CDR2: LNHNV, YYDKDF (reference sequence). The V and J ends lost 2 bases and 2 bases respectively, with 13 bases between them. The CDR3 sequence is 15 residues long. The chain's CDR3 is CATSRPRDGPYEQYF. In DNA, the CDR3 is TGTGCCACCAGCAGACCTCGGGACGGTCCCTACGAGCAGTACTTC.

The chain has TRBV9 and TRBJ2-2; D may be TRBD1 (5 bases). CDR3 length equals 15 residues. Germline loops: CDR1 SGDLS, CDR2 YYNGEE. The germline V and J ends were trimmed by 7 bases and 8 bases, with 21 bases remaining between them. The CDR3 coding sequence is TGTGCCAGCTCGAGAAGTACACGGACATCGGGGGAGCTGTTTTTT. Protein sequence: CASSRSTRTSGELFF.

This clone was seen more than once but under ten times. The V call is TRBV6-5, the J call TRBJ2-1, with 8 bases fitting TRBD2. Germline V gene lookup returns CDR1 MNHEY and CDR2 SVGAGI. V lost 5 bases to trimming and J lost 5 bases; unmatched junction nucleotides: 5. The CDR3 extends over 14 amino acids. For the CDR3, the DNA is TGTGCCAGCAGTGAGACTAGCGAACACAATGAGCAGTTCTTC. Translating gives CASSETSEHNEQFF.

CDR3 sequence (DNA): TGCGCCAGCAGCCAAGATTCACTAGCGGGAAGAAGGTACTTC. Translating it yields CASSQDSLAGRRYF. The genes are TRBV4-1 and TRBJ2-7; 10 bases map to TRBD2. The CDR3 totals 14 residues. CDR1 and CDR2 (germline): MGHRA, YSYEKL. Losses at the gene ends were 0 bases for V and 12 bases for J; bases not matched to a gene: 8.

The chain joins TRBV13 to TRBJ2-3; no clear D. Trimming took 6 bases from V and 1 from J, leaving 8 bases between them. Germline loops: CDR1 PRHDT, CDR2 FYEKMQ (reference sequence). CDR3 size: 13 residues. The CDR3 spells CASRQKGTDTQYF. CDR3 in DNA: TGTGCCAGCAGACAAAAGGGCACAGATACGCAGTATTTT. The full variable domain, rest sourced from reference TRBV13 and TRBJ2-3, is AAGVIQSPRHLIKEKRETATLKCYPIPRHDTVYWYQQGPGQDPQFLISFYEKMQSDKGSIPDRFSAQQFSDYHSELNMSSLELGDSALYFCASRQKGTDTQYFGPGTRLTVL.

CDR3 region: CSAAKFGGYTF. CDR3 bases: TGCAGTGCTGCGAAGTTCGGGGGCTACACCTTC. The chain has TRBV20-1 and TRBJ1-2; D not resolved. Germline CDR1 and CDR2: DFQATT and SNEGSKA (reference sequence). With 5 bases removed from V and 8 bases from J, the gap between germline ends came to 12 bases. The CDR3 consists of 11 residues.

This clone has just a few counts. The chain employs TRBV5-1 and TRBJ2-3; 11 bases align to TRBD2. V lost 4 bases and J lost 2; bases outside the gene matches: 15. Looked up from germline, CDR1 is SGHRS and CDR2 is YFSETQ. The CDR3 loop spans 19 amino acids. The CDR3: CASSRGWLAGGFDTDTQYF. In nucleotides, the CDR3 is TGCGCCAGCAGCCGCGGATGGTTAGCGGGAGGGTTCGACACAGATACGCAGTATTTT. Filled out from reference TRBV5-1 and TRBJ2-3, the complete variable domain reads KAGVTQTPRYLIKTRGQQVTLSCSPISGHRSVSWYQQTPGQGLQFLFEYFSETQRNKGNFPGRFSGRQFSNSRSEMNVSTLELGDSALYLCASSRGWLAGGFDTDTQYFGPGTRLTVL.

This clone was detected only a few times. This rearrangement joins TRBV29-1 to TRBJ2-3; the match to TRBD1 covers 7 bases. V shed 8 bases and J 3 bases; nucleotides not matched to a gene: 8. Germline V gene lookup returns CDR1 SQVTM and CDR2 ANQGSEA. The CDR3 has 13 residues. CDR3 DNA: TGCAGCACCCGGGACAGTTTAACAGATACGCAGTATTTT. Protein: CSTRDSLTDTQYF.

J is TRBJ2-3 and V is TRBV4-3, with 8 bases lining up with TRBD1. J was trimmed by 6 bases and V by 1 base; bases with no gene match: 6. The CDR3 has 15 amino acids. Germline CDR1 and CDR2: LGHNA and YSLEER. The CDR3 reads CASSQGQGFMDTQYF. CDR3 nucleotide sequence: TGCGCCAGCAGCCAAGGACAGGGGTTCATGGATACGCAGTATTTT.

The chain couples TRBV7-9 to TRBJ1-5; D not certain. Trimming took off 3 bases at V and 5 bases at J, with 8 bases between the two ends. The length of the CDR3 is 13 residues. The germline V gene has CDR1 SEHNR and CDR2 FQNEAQ (reference sequence). CDR3 protein: CASSFSGDQPQHF. CDR3 nucleotide sequence: TGTGCCAGCAGCTTTAGCGGGGATCAGCCCCAGCATTTT.

This clone was seen only a few times. The rearrangement joins TRBV30 to TRBJ2-1; D unclear. V lost 4 bases and J lost 4, with 14 bases in between. Germline CDR1 and CDR2: GTSNPN and SVGIG (reference sequence). The CDR3 runs 14 residues. CDR3 loop: CAWTTLRLYNEQFF. The DNA for the CDR3 is TGTGCCTGGACTACCCTCCGACTGTACAATGAGCAGTTCTTC.

This clone was picked up many times. The genes are TRBV14 and TRBJ2-1; D is undetermined. CDR3 length: 15 residues. Per the germline V gene, CDR1 is SGHDN and CDR2 is FVKESK. Deletions cut 4 bases from V and 6 bases from J, with 16 bases between. CDR3 nucleotides: TGTGCCAGCAGCCTCCTTCAGACGTACGTCAATGAGCAGTTCTTC. Translated: CASSLLQTYVNEQFF. The entire variable domain, with the rest obtained from reference TRBV14 and TRBJ2-1, is as follows: EAGVTQFPSHSVIEKGQTVTLRCDPISGHDNLYWYRRVMGKEIKFLLHFVKESKQDESGMPNNRFLAERTGGTYSTLKVQPAELEDSGVYFCASSLLQTYVNEQFFGPGTRLTVL.

The table lists this clone with a few counts. The chain links TRBV7-2 to TRBJ2-6; D unresolved. This CDR3 comprises 16 residues. Per germline, CDR1 SGHTA and CDR2 FQGNSA. Trimming pared 1 base from V and 3 bases from J, leaving 10 bases between. The CDR3 nucleotides are TGTGCCAGCAGCTTAGTCTTTACAGATGGGGCCAACGTCCTGACTTTC. Translating it yields CASSLVFTDGANVLTF.

This clone was counted a few times. The CDR3 region is CASSNLGGISPDTQYF. DNA for the CDR3: TGTGCCAGCAGCAACCTGGGCGGGATTAGCCCAGATACGCAGTATTTT. J is TRBJ2-3 and V is TRBV7-9; the D gene is possibly TRBD2 (6 bases). V lost 5 bases and J lost 4, with 19 bases in between. This CDR3 is built from 16 residues. Germline-derived CDR1 and CDR2 are SEHNR and FQNEAQ (reference sequence).

The gene calls are TRBV28 and TRBJ2-7; TRBD1 aligns across 7 bases. This CDR3 has 15 residues. Germline values: CDR1 MDHEN, CDR2 SYDVKM. V was pared by 5 bases and J by 4 bases, with 11 bases of the junction left unmatched. The CDR3 DNA follows: TGTGCCAGCAGTCCAAGGGGGCCCTTGGGGTACGAGCAGTACTTC. Its protein product is CASSPRGPLGYEQYF.

The V call is TRBV29-1, the J call TRBJ2-3, with a possible D match to TRBD1 (5 bases). CDR1 and CDR2 from the germline V gene are SQVTM and ANQGSEA. The CDR3 runs 12 residues. Trimming took 5 bases from V and 6 from J, leaving 12 bases between them. The CDR3 spells CSVIRQSDTQYF. The CDR3 DNA reads TGCAGCGTTATTCGACAGTCCGATACGCAGTATTTT.

The chain recombines TRBV25-1 with TRBJ2-7; D possibly corresponds to TRBD2 (5 bases). The CDR3 consists of 12 residues. Trimming took 6 bases from V and 2 from J, leaving 8 bases between them. Germline-derived CDR1 and CDR2 are MGHDK and SYGVNS. CDR3: CASRAEPYEQYF. The DNA of the CDR3 is TGTGCCAGCAGAGCGGAACCCTACGAGCAGTACTTC.

This clone has only a few counts. The chain links TRBV30 to TRBJ1-2; no clear D. V lost 2 bases to trimming and J lost 1 base, with 20 bases between them. The CDR3 runs 17 residues. The germline V gene has CDR1 GTSNPN and CDR2 SVGIG (reference sequence). The CDR3: CAWSLLSGVAGNYGYTF. CDR3 DNA: TGTGCCTGGAGTCTACTGAGTGGGGTTGCCGGTAACTATGGCTACACCTTC.

This chain uses TRBV7-9 with TRBJ2-7, with a weak D call TRBD2 (6 bases). Germline values: CDR1 SEHNR, CDR2 FQNEAQ (reference sequence). V lost 2 bases and J lost 6, with 14 bases in between. The CDR3 length is 14 residues. The CDR3 here is CASSLTMEEGEQYF. In DNA, the CDR3 is TGTGCCAGCAGCTTAACGATGGAGGAGGGCGAGCAGTACTTC.